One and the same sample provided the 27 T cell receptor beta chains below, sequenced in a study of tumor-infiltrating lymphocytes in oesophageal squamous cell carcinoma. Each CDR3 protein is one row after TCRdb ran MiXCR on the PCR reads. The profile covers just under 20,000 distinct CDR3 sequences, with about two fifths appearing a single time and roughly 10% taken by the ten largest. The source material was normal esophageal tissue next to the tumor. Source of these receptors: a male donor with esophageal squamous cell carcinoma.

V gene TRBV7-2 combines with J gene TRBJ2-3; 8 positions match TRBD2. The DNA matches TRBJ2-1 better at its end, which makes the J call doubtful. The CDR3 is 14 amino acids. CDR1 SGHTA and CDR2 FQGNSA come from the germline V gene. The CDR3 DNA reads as TGTGCCAGCAGCCGCGGGGGGAGGTCCTACGAGCAGTTCTTC. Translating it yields CASSRGGRSYEQFF.

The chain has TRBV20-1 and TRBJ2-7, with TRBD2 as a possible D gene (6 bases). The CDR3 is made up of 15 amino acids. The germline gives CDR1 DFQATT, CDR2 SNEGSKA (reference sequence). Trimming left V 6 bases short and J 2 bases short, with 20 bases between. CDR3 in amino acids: CSARGGGTGTYEQYF. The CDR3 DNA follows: TGCAGTGCCCGAGGTGGGGGGACCGGAACCTACGAGCAGTACTTC.

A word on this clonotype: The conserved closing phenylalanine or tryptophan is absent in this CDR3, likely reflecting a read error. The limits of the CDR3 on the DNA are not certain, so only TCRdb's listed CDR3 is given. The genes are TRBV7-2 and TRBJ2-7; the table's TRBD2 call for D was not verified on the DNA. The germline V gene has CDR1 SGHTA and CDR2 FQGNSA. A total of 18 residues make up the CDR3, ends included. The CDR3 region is CASSLIAGDTTYEQYFGS.

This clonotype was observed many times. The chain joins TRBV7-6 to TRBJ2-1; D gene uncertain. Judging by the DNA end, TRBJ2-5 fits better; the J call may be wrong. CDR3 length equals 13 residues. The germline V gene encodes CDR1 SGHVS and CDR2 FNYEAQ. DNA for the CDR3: TGTGCCAGCAGCTTAGTAAGCTGGGAGACCCAGTACTTC. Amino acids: CASSLVSWETQYF.

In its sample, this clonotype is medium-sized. CDR3 sequence: CASSLGDTQYF. DNA of the CDR3: TGTGCCAGCAGTTTAGGGGATACGCAGTATTTT. The chain carries TRBV28 and TRBJ2-3, with no clear D. V lost 2 bases to trimming and J lost 6 bases, with 3 bases between them. Germline V gene lookup returns CDR1 MDHEN and CDR2 SYDVKM. The CDR3 covers 11 residues.

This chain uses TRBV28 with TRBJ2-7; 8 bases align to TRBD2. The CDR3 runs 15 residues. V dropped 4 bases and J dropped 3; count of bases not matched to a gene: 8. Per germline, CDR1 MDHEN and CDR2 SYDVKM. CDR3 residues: CASSSAGTRNYEQYF. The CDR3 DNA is TGTGCCAGCAGTTCAGCCGGGACTAGAAACTACGAGCAGTACTTC.

The CDR3 DNA follows: TGCAGCGTTGAGGCGGGAGGCGTAGAGACCCAGTACTTC. It encodes CSVEAGGVETQYF. This rearrangement joins TRBV29-1 to TRBJ2-7; 8 bases match TRBD2. The J call may not be correct, given that the DNA end is closer to TRBJ2-5. The CDR3 contains 13 residues. Per the germline V gene, CDR1 is SQVTM and CDR2 is ANQGSEA.

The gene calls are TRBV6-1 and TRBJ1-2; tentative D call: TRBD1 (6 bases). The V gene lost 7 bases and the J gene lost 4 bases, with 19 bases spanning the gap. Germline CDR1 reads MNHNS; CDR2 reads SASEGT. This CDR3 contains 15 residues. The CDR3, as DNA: TGTGCCAGCACCGCCCGCGGGGGCGGGACCTATGGCTACACCTTC. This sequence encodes CASTARGGGTYGYTF.

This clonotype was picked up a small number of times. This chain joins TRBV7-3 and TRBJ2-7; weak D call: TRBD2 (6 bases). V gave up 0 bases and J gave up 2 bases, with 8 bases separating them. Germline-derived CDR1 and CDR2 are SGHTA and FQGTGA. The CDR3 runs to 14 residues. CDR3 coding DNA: TGTGCCAGCAGCTTAACTAGCGGTACCTACGAGCAGTACTTC. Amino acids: CASSLTSGTYEQYF.

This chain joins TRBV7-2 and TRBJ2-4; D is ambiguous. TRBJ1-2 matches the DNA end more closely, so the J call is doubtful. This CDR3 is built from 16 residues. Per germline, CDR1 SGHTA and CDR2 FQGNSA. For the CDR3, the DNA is TGTGCCAGCAGCCCCCGTGCTAGGGAGGTTAACTATGGCTACACCTTC. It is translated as CASSPRAREVNYGYTF.

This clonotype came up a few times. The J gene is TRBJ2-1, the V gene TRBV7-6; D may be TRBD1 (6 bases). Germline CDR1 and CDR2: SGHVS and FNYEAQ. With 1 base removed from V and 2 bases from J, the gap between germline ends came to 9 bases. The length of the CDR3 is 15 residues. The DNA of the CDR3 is TGTGCCAGCAGCTTAGGAGGGGGTGCCTACAATGAGCAGTTCTTC. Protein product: CASSLGGGAYNEQFF.

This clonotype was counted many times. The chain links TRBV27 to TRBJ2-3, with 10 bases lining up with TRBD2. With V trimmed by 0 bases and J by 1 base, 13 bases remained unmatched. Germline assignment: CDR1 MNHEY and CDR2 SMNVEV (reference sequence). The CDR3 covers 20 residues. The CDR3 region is CASSLSAFSTSGIRTDTQYF. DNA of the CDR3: TGTGCCAGCAGTTTATCTGCCTTCTCTACTAGCGGGATTCGCACAGATACGCAGTATTTT.

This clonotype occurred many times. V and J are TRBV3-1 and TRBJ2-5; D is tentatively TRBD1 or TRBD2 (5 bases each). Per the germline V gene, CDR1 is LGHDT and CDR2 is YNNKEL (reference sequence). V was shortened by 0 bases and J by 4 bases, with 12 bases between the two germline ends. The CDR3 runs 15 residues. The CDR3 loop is CASSQDPGPRETQYF. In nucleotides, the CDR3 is TGTGCCAGCAGCCAAGACCCGGGACCTAGAGAGACCCAGTACTTC.

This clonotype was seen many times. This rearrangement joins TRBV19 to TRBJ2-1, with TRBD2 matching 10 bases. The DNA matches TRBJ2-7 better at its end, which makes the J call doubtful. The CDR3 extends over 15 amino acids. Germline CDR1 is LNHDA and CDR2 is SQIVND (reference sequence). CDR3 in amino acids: CASSPKREGVSEQYF. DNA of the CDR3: TGTGCCAGTAGTCCGAAGCGGGAGGGGGTGAGTGAGCAGTACTTC.

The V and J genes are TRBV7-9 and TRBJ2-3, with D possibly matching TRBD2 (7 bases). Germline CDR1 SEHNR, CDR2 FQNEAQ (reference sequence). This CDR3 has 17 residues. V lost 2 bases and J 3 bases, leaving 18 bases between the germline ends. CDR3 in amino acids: CASSLRFSGTLTDTQYF. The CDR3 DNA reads TGTGCCAGCAGCTTAAGGTTCAGCGGGACACTGACAGATACGCAGTATTTT.

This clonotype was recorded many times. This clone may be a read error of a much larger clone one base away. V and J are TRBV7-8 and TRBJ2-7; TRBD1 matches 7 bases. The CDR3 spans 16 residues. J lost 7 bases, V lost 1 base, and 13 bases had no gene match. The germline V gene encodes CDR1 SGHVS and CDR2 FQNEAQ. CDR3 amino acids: CASSLGVVTGVGEQYF. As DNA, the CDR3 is TGTGCCAGCAGCTTAGGGGTCGTCACAGGGGTGGGTGAGCAGTACTTC.

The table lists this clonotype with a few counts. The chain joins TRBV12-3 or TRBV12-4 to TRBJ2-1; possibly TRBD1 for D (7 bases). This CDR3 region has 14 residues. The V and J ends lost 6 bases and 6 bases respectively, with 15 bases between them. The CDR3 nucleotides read TGTGCCAGCAGCCCAGGGGGGTGGAGCAATGAGCAGTTCTTC. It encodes CASSPGGWSNEQFF.

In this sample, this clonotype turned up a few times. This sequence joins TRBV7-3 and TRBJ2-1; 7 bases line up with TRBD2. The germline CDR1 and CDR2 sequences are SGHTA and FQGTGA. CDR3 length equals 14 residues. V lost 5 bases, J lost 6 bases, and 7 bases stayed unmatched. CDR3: CASSITGGSNEQFF. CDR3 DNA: TGTGCCAGCAGCATTACCGGCGGGAGCAATGAGCAGTTCTTC. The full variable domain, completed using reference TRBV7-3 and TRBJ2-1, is GAGVSQTPSNKVTEKGKYVELRCDPISGHTALYWYRQSLGQGPEFLIYFQGTGAADDSGLPNDRFFAVRPEGSVSTLKIQRTERGDSAVYLCASSITGGSNEQFFGPGTRLTVL.

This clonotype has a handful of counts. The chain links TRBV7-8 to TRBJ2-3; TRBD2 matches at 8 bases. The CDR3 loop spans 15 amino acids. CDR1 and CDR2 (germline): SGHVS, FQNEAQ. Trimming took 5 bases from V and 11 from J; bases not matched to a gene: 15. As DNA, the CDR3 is TGTGCCAGCAGCCTCTCCGGGGGGGGGGCGGTTATGCAGTATTTT. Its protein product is CASSLSGGGAVMQYF.

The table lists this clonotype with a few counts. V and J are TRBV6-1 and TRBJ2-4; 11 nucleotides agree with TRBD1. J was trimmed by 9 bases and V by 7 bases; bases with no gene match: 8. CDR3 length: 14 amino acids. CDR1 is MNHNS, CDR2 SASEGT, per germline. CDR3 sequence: CASIKDRGPSIQYF. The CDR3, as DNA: TGTGCCAGCATTAAGGACAGGGGGCCTAGCATTCAGTACTTC.

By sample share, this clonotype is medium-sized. This CDR3 is CASSSGLAGDFGNEQFF. CDR3 nucleotide sequence: TGTGCCAGCAGCTCGGGACTAGCGGGAGATTTCGGCAATGAGCAGTTCTTC. The chain joins TRBV7-9 to TRBJ2-1; 14 bases match TRBD2. CDR3 size: 17 residues. The germline gives CDR1 SEHNR, CDR2 FQNEAQ (reference sequence). After removal of 4 bases from V and 6 bases from J, the junction contained 8 bases not matched to a gene.

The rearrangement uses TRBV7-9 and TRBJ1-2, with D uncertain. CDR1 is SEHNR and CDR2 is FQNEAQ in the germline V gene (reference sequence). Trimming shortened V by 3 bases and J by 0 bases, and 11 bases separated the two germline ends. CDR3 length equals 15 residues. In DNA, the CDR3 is TGTGCCAGCAGCTTCTCCCACGAAGCTAACTATGGCTACACCTTC. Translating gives CASSFSHEANYGYTF.

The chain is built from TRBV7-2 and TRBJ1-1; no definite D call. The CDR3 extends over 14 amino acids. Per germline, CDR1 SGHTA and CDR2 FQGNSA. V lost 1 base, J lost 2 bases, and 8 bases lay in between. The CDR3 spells CASSLDFYNTEAFF. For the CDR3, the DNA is TGTGCCAGCAGCTTAGATTTTTACAACACTGAAGCTTTCTTT.

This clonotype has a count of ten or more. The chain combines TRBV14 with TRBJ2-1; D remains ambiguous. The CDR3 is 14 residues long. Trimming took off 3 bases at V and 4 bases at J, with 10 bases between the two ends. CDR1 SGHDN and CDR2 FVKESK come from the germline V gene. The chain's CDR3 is CASSHLGDYNEQFF. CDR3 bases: TGTGCCAGCAGCCATCTTGGAGATTACAATGAGCAGTTCTTC.

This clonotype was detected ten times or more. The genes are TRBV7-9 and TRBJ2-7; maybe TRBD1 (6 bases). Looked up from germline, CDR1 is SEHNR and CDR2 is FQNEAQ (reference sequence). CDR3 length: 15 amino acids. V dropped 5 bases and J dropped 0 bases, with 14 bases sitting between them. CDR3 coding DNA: TGTGCCAGCAGCGTACCAGGGACACCCTCCTACGAGCAGTACTTC. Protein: CASSVPGTPSYEQYF.

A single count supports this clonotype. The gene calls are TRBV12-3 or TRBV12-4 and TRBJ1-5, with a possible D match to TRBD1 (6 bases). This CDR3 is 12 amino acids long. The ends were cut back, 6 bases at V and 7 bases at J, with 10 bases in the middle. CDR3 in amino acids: CASSTQGQPQHF. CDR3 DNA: TGTGCCAGCAGCACACAGGGACAGCCCCAGCATTTT.

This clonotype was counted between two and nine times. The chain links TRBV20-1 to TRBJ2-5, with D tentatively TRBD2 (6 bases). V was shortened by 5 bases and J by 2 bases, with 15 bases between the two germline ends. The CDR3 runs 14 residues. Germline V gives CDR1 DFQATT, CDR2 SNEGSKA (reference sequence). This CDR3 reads CSAAHGTAQETQYF. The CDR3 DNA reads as TGCAGTGCTGCCCACGGGACTGCGCAAGAGACCCAGTACTTC.